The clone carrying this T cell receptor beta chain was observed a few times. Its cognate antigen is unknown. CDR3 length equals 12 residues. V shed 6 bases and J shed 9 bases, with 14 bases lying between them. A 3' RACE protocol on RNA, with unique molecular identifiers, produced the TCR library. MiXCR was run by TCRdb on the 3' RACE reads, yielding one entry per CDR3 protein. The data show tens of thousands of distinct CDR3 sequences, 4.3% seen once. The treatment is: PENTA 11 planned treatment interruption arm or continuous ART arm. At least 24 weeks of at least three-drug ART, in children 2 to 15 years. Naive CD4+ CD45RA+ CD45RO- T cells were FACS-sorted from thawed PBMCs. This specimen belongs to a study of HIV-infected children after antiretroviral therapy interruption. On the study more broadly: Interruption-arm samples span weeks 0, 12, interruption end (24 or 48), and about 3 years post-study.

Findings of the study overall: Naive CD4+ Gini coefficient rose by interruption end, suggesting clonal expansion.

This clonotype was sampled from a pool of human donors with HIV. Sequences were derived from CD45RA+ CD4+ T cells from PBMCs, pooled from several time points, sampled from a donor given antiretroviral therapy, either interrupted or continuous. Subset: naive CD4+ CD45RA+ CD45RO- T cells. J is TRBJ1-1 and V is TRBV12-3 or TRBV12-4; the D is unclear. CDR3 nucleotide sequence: TGTGCCAGCAGGACCTACGAACTCAAAGCTTTCTTT. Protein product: CASRTYELKAFF.